This TCR beta chain was sequenced for a study of cytomegalovirus exposure and HLA in healthy donors (dated by TCRdb to the late 2010s). Looking at the study overall: According to an earlier analysis of a few hundred of the donors, about 190 million T cells yielded 117 million unique TCR beta sequences and about 300 Gb of sequence data. Around 320 gigabases of sequencing data and 70 million to 85 million unique TCR sequences were included in an early release covering around 600 HLA-typed donors. Of the roughly 400 genotyped donors, over 70% fell in the genetic ancestry cluster associated with self-reported Caucasian donors. The study was designed to test whether signatures of past pathogen exposure could be identified by cataloging public T cell receptors. The study profiled the T cell repertoires of about 720 subjects by immunosequencing and related them to cytomegalovirus serostatus. Besides the first cohort of 550 to 750 subjects, a separate validation cohort made up of 120 or so different subjects was used. High-throughput TCR immunosequencing, statistical association of individual TCRs with disease status, and machine learning were combined to predict cytomegalovirus infection status. In a later analysis, previously published TCR beta repertoires from 666 donors were re-analyzed and high-resolution HLA genotyping was added so that TCR occurrence patterns could be studied. Rather than drawing on any new phenotypic data, the later analysis identified candidate immune exposures from TCR beta sequences and the way those sequences occurred across donors. An earlier analysis of 587 of the donors used high-throughput TCR beta sequencing to judge whether each TCR beta V gene segment behaved as functional or pseudogenic. Donor age, sex, ethnicity and CMV serostatus were collected together with the repertoire data. A later genetic analysis took genome-wide SNP genotypes for about 60% of the roughly 670 donors and used that subset as a discovery cohort. All discovery cohort repertoires had been generated on a single sequencing platform. Class I and class II HLA loci were covered by the typing at four-digit resolution. Typing coverage differed by locus: A, B, C, DRB1 and DQB1 were typed in roughly 620-640 donors, DQA1 in 522, DPA1 in approximately 610, and DPB1 in 450 to 490. About five DR-DQ haplotypes were treated as single units for association and clustering because of strong linkage in the cohort. Across approximately 420 genotyped donors of the cohort, an average of 235,054 unique TCR beta nucleotide sequences per donor were sequenced, and roughly a sixth of those sequences were non-productive.

From the germline V gene, CDR1 is KGHSH and CDR2 is LQKENI. From the cysteine up to the phenylalanine, the CDR3 has a length of 14 residues. Just the 42-base CDR3 DNA is kept, in frame starting at base 1. Trimming costs V 2 bases and J 1 base, and their ends lie 8 bases apart. In total, around 600 healthy bone marrow donors made up the cohort. At the time of sampling, all cohort members were nominally healthy, though unrecorded immune exposures were likely present. The donor tested CMV seropositive and was one of the 289 seropositive cohort members. A peripheral blood sample was collected from each donor, and TCR beta sequencing was performed on peripheral blood mononuclear cells. Genomic DNA was extracted from the blood cell samples with the Qiagen DNeasy Blood Extraction Kit. Broad study findings and their caveats: A later analysis associated 16,951 TCR beta sequences with specific HLA alleles at a false discovery rate of 0.05. A further reported finding was that TCR beta sequences accurately predicted the HLA-A and HLA-B alleles for most subjects in the first cohort. According to the authors, the approach could potentially be generalized to other disease states and immunological phenotypes. Because some donors lacked HLA typing at each locus, the association tests relied only on the typed subset. A later analysis found that TCR association rates varied across HLA loci, with DRB1 alleles showing the most associated TCRs and HLA-C alleles the fewest. The cohort was sequenced for TCR beta chains only, and without alpha or paired-chain data the features that could be detected were limited. Some IMGT-functional V segments, including TRBV6-2 and TRBV6-3, could not be told apart with the 87-base-pair reads, so those segments were excluded. V-gene and J-gene trimming of TCR beta chains was associated with a missense DCLRE1C variant in a later genetic analysis, and the association was replicated in an independent cohort. Linkage disequilibrium might explain the correlated functional status among segregating V segments, but an unknown experimental factor could not be excluded. Cytomegalovirus status was reported to be diagnosed by the classifier with high specificity and sensitivity in both the original and validation cohorts. A later analysis found that most CMV-associated TCR beta chains appeared HLA-restricted, with HLA associations seemingly driven largely by CMV exposure. Strong co-occurrence of HLA alleles, especially DR and DQ, made assigning TCR associations to individual alleles difficult. A few of the identified cytomegalovirus-associated TCR beta chains were confirmed in vitro to be specific for cytomegalovirus antigens. Roughly uniform sequencing depth across donors was assumed in presence/absence analyses, although this assumption may not hold. A later analysis found that HLA-associated TCR beta chains were more clonally expanded and had lower generation probabilities than equally common non-associated chains. Across donors, most TCR sequences were observed very rarely, whereas some public TCRs were present in many individuals. In an earlier analysis of a few hundred of the donors, most TCR beta V segments were observed in productive rearrangements about 87% or about 30% of the time, broadly matching IMGT annotations. Because counts were too low, about 15 rarely observed V segments, including chromosome 9 orphons, were left out of the earlier analysis of some 640 of the donors. The sequencing pipeline was judged likely to have produced a cluster of highly shared sequence variants as a technical artifact. In a later analysis, several top co-occurrence clusters were reported to appear linked to parvovirus B19, influenza, CMV and Epstein-Barr virus. A later genetic analysis reported fewer N-insertions in productive TCRs among donors in an Asian-associated ancestry cluster than the roughly 700-donor mean. Immune exposure information for the cohort was limited to CMV serostatus. A total of 164 TCR beta chains were listed by the study as associated with cytomegalovirus.

Library preparation was by the immunoSEQ multiplex PCR assay. The multiplex PCR relied on a mix of 60 forward primers for TCR Vbeta segments and 13 reverse primers for TCR Jbeta segments. A multiplex PCR assay on genomic DNA amplified the CDR3 region of rearranged TCR beta genes. On the Illumina HiSeq System, the amplified TCR beta libraries were sequenced as 87-base-pair reads. The authors' pipeline ran thus. Across the 670 or so repertoires, a later analysis counted approximately 75 million unique TCR beta chains, 9.5 million to 12 million of which were shared by at least two donors. Raw reads were error-corrected and collapsed into unique sequences by a nearest-neighbor algorithm in which closely related sequences were merged to remove PCR and sequencing errors. CDR3 sequences were aligned to IMGT reference sequences to assign V, D and J gene segments. For a sequence to be retained, at least a six-nucleotide match to both a V gene segment and a J gene segment was required. Rearrangements were called productive when the CDR3 lacked stop codons and stayed in frame with V and J; all others were non-productive. Following IMGT convention, CDR3 was defined as the stretch from the second conserved V-encoded cysteine to the conserved J-encoded phenylalanine. The earlier analysis of roughly 590 of the donors excluded any sequence lacking an unambiguous match to a single V gene segment. In an earlier analysis of 500 to 750 of the donors, V segments were called functional above 56.7% productive rearrangements and were called segregating when the between-donor standard deviation exceeded 5%. A statistical classification framework was built for diagnosing cytomegalovirus status from the catalog of TCR beta chain sequences. A later analysis assigned V and J genes by comparing TCR nucleotide sequences with IMGT/GENE-DB human TR gene sequences. A later analysis assigned CDR3 sequences and most-parsimonious VDJ recombination scenarios with the TCRdist pipeline. In a later analysis, each TCR beta chain was defined by its CDR3 amino acid sequence together with its V-gene family, and reads lacking a unique V-gene family were excluded. A later analysis removed nearly 600 highly shared, low-generation-probability nucleotide sequences to deal with suspected cross-contamination and a sequencing artifact. For each public chain, a later analysis derived a clonal expansion index from normalized ranks of inferred template counts within each repertoire. Generation probabilities in a later analysis came from a VDJ recombination model fitted to out-of-frame rearrangements, and those results were checked against IGoR. In a later analysis, hypergeometric tests were used to score TCR-TCR, TCR-HLA and TCR-CMV co-occurrence, with a repertoire-size bias correction applied to TCR pairs. To estimate false discovery rates, a later analysis permuted the HLA or CMV assignments 20 times. In a later analysis, co-occurring TCRs were grouped with DBSCAN, and TCRdist sequence similarity was added when clustering was performed within HLA-allele-positive subsets. Repertoires with fewer than 30,000 or more than 120,000 public chains, plus five repertoires with anomalous nucleotide sharing, were excluded from co-occurrence clustering. In TCRdb, the immuneACCESS table is reduced to in-frame sequences with V and J assigned. These tables do not hold every clone; where another copy was compared, an unresolved V gene accounts for under half, and the others remain unexplained. Clonal size and the V and J genes are those of that table, whereas D and trimming came from the DNA. The sample profile shows 150,000 to 200,000 clones; roughly 73% of them were found once. The top ten constitute 11% of the sample.

Notes on this clone: Its antigen specificity is not known. Base qualities were left out, and no much larger clone turns up one base away.

Recombination linked TRBV18 to TRBJ1-1, and TRBD1 may be the D gene, going by 5 matching bases. This receptor was taken from a man younger than 35 in good health and CMV-seropositive. The sequencing input was PBMCs. The DNA reads TGTGCCAGCTCACCAAAGACAGAGAACACTGAAGCTTTCTTT. Its product reads: CASSPKTENTEAFF.